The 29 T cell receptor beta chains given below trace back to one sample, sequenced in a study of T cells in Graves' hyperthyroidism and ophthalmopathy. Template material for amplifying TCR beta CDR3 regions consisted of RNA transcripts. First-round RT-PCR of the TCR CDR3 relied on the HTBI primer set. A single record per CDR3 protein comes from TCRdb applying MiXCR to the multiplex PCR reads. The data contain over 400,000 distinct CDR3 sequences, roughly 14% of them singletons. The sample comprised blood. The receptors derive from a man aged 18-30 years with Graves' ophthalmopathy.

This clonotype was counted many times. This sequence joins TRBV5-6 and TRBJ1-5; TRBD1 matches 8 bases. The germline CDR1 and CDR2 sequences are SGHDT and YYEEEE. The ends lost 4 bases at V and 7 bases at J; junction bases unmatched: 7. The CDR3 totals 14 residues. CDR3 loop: CASSTSGGIQPQHF. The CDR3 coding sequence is TGTGCCAGCAGCACCTCAGGGGGCATACAGCCCCAGCATTTT.

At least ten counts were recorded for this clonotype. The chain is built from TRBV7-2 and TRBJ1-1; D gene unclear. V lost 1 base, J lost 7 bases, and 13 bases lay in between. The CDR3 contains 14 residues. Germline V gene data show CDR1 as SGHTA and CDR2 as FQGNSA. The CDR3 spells CASSLEARGGEAFF. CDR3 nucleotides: TGTGCCAGCAGCTTAGAGGCCCGAGGTGGTGAAGCTTTCTTT.

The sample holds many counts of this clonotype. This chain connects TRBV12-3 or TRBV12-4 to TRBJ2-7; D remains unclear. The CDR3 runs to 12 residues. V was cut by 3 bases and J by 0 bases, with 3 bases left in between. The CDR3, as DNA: TGTGCCAGCAGTTTTAACTCCTACGAGCAGTACTTC. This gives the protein CASSFNSYEQYF.

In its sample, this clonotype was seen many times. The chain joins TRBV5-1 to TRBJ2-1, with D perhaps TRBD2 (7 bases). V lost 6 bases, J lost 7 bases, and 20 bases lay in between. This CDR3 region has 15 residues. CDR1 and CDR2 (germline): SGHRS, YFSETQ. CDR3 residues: CASTEGGGILNEQFF. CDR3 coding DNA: TGCGCCAGCACCGAAGGGGGGGGCATATTAAATGAGCAGTTCTTC.

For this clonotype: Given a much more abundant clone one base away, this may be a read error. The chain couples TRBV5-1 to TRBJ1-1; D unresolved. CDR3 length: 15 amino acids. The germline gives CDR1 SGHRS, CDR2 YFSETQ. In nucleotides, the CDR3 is TGCGCCAGCAGCTTGTCGGCAGAAATGAACACTGGAGCTTTCTTT. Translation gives CASSLSAEMNTGAFF. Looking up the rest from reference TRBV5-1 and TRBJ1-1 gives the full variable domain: KAGVTQTPRYLIKTRGQQVTLSCSPISGHRSVSWYQQTPGQGLQFLFEYFSETQRNKGNFPGRFSGRQFSNSRSEMNVSTLELGDSALYLCASSLSAEMNTGAFFGQGTRLTVV.

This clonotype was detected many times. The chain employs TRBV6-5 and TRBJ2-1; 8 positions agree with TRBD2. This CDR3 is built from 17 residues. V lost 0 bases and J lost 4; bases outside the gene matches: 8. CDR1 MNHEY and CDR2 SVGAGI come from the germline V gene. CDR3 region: CASSYSSNPSGYNEQFF. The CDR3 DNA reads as TGTGCCAGCAGTTACTCGAGTAACCCTAGCGGGTACAATGAGCAGTTCTTC.

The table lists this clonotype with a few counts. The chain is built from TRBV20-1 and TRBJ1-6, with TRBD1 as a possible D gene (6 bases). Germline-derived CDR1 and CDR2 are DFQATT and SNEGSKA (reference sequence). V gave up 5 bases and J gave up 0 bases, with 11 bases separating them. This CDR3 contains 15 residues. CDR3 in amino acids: CSADRPSSYNSPLHF. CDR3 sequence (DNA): TGCAGTGCTGACAGGCCGAGCTCCTATAATTCACCCCTCCACTTT.

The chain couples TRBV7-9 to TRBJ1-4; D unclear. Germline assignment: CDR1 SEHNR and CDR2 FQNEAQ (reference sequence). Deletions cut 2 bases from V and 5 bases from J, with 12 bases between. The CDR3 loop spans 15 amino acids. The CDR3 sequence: CASSLNMAGNEKLFF. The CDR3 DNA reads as TGTGCCAGCAGCTTAAATATGGCAGGCAATGAAAAACTGTTTTTT.

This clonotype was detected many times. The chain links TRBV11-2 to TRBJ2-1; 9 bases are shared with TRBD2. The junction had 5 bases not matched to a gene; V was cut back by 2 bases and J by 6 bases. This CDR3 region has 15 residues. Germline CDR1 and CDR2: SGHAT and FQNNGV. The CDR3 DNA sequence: TGTGCCAGCAGCTTATTCGCGGGAGGGCTCAATGAGCAGTTCTTC. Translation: CASSLFAGGLNEQFF.

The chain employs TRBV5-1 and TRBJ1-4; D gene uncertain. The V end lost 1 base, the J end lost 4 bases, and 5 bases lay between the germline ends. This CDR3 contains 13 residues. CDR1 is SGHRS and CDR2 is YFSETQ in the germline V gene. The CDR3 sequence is CASSLTRNEKLFF. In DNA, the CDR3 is TGCGCCAGCAGCTTGACCCGTAATGAAAAACTGTTTTTT. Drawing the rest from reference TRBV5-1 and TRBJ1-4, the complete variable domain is KAGVTQTPRYLIKTRGQQVTLSCSPISGHRSVSWYQQTPGQGLQFLFEYFSETQRNKGNFPGRFSGRQFSNSRSEMNVSTLELGDSALYLCASSLTRNEKLFFGSGTQLSVL.

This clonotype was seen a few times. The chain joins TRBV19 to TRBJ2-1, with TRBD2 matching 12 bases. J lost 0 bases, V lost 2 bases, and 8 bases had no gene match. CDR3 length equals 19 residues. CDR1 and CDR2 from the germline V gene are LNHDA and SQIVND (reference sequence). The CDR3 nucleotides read TGTGCCAGTAGTATACTGGGCCTAGCGGGAGGGAGCTCCTACAATGAGCAGTTCTTC. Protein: CASSILGLAGGSSYNEQFF.

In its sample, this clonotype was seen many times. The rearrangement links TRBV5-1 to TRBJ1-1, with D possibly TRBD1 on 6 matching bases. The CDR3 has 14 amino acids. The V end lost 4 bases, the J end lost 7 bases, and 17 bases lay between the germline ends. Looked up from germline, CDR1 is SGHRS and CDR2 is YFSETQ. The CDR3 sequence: CASSPGQARDEAFF. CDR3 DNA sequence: TGCGCCAGCAGCCCGGGACAAGCAAGAGATGAAGCTTTCTTT.

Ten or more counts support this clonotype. The DNA for the CDR3 is TGTGCCATCAGTGAGTCGGGCGAGCAGTACTTC. It translates to CAISESGEQYF. The J gene is TRBJ2-7, the V gene TRBV10-3; no firm D call. V lost 0 bases to trimming and J lost 6 bases, with 3 bases between them. The CDR3 has 11 amino acids. Germline V gene data show CDR1 as ENHRY and CDR2 as SYGVKD.

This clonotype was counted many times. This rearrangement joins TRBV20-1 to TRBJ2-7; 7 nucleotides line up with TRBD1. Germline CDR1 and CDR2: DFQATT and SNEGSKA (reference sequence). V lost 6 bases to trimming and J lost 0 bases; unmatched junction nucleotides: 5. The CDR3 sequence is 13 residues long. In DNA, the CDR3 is TGCAGTGCAAGGTGGGACAGCTCCTACGAGCAGTACTTC. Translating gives CSARWDSSYEQYF.

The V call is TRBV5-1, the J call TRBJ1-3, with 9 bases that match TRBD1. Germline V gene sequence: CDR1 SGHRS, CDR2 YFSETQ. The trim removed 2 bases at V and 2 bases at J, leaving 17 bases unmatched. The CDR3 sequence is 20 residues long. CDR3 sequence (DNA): TGCGCCAGCAGCTTAGGGACAGGGTTCACTACAGCCGCTCCTGGAAACACCATATATTTT. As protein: CASSLGTGFTTAAPGNTIYF.

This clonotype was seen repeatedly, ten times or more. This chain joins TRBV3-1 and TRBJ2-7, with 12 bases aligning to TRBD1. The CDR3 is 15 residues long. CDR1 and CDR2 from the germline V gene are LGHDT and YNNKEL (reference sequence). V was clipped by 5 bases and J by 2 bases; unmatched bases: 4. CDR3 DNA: TGTGCCAGCAGCTCCGGGACAGGGGGCGCCTACGAGCAGTACTTC. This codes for CASSSGTGGAYEQYF.

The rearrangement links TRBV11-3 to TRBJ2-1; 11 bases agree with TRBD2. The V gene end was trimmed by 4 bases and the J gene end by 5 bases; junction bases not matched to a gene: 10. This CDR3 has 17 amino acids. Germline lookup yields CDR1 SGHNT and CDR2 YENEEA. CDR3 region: CASSSRDLAGGDNEQFF. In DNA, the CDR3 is TGTGCCAGCAGCTCCCGCGACCTAGCGGGAGGAGACAATGAGCAGTTCTTC.

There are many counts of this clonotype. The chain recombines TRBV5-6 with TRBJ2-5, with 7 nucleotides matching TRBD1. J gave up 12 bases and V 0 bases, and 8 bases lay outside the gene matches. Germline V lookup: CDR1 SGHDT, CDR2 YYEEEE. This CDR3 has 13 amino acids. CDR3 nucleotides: TGTGCCAGCAGCTTGGGGGAAGGACAGGCCGAGTACTTC. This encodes CASSLGEGQAEYF.

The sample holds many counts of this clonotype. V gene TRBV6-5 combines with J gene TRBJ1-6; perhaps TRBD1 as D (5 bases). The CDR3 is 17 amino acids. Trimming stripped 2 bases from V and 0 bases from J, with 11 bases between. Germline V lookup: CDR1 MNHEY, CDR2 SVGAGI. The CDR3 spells CASSYNRQSSYNSPLHF. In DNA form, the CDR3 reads TGTGCCAGCAGTTACAACAGGCAGAGCTCCTATAATTCACCCCTCCACTTT.

CDR3 protein: CASSLRAAGGYTF. The CDR3 bases are TGCGCCAGCAGCTTGAGGGCAGCGGGCGGCTACACCTTC. The V call is TRBV5-1, the J call TRBJ1-2; D gene unclear. V lost 1 base, J lost 8 bases, and 12 bases lay in between. Germline V gene sequence: CDR1 SGHRS, CDR2 YFSETQ. The CDR3 length is 13 residues.

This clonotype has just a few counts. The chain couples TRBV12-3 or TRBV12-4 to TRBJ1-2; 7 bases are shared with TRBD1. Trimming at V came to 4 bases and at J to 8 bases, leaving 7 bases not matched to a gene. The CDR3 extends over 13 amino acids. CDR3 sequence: CASSSTGSDGYTF. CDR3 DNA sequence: TGTGCCAGCAGTTCGACAGGGTCGGACGGCTACACCTTC.

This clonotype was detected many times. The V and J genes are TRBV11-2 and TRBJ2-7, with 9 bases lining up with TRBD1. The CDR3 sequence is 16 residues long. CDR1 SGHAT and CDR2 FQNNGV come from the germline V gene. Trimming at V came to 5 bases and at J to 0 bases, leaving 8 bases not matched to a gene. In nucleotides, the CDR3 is TGTGCCAGCAGCGGATCCGGGACAGGGAACTCCTACGAGCAGTACTTC. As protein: CASSGSGTGNSYEQYF.

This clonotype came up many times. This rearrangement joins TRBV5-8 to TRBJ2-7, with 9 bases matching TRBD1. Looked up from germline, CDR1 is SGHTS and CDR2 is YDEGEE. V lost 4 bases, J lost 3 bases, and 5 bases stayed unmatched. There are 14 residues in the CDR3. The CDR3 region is CASSRDRAYYEQYF. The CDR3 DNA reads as TGTGCCAGCAGCCGGGACAGGGCATACTACGAGCAGTACTTC.

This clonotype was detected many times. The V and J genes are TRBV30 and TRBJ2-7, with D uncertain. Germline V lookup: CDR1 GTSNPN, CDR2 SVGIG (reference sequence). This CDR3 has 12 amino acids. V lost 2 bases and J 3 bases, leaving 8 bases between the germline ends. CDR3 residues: CAWSRTNYEQYF. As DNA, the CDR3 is TGTGCCTGGAGTAGGACGAACTACGAGCAGTACTTC. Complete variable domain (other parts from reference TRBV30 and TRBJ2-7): SQTIHQWPATLVQPVGSPLSLECTVEGTSNPNLYWYRQAAGRGLQLLFYSVGIGQISSEVPQNLSASRPQDRQFILSSKKLLLSDSGFYLCAWSRTNYEQYFGPGTRLTVT.

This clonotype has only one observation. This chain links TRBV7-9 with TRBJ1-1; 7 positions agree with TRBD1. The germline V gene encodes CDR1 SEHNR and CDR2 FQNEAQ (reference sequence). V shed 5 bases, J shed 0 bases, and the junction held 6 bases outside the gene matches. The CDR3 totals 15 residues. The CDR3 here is CASSGTGTVNTEAFF. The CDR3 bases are TGTGCCAGCAGCGGTACCGGGACAGTGAACACTGAAGCTTTCTTT.

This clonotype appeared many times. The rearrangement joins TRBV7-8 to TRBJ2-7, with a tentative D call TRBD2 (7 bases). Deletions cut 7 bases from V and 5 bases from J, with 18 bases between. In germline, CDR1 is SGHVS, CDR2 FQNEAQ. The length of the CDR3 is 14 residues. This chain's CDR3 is CASISTFGGHEQYF. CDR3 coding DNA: TGTGCCAGCATCTCCACATTCGGGGGGCACGAGCAGTACTTC.

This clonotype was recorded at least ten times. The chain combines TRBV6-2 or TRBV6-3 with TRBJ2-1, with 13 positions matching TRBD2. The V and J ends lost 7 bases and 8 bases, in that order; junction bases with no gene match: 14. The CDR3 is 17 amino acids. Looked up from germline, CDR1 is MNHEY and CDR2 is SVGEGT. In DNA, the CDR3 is TGTGCCAGCATTGACGTACCGGGACTAGCGGGGAAGGATGAGCAGTTCTTC. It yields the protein CASIDVPGLAGKDEQFF.

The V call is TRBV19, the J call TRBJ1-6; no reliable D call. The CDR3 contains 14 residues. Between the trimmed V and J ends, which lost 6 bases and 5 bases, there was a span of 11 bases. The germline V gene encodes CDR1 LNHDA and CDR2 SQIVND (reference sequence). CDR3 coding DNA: TGTGCCAGTAGAATCGGGCAGAATAATTCACCCCTCCACTTT. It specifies CASRIGQNNSPLHF.

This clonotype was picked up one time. The CDR3 sequence: CASSRDSAEQYF. The CDR3 bases are TGTGCCAGCAGTCGGGACAGTGCCGAGCAGTACTTC. The V gene is TRBV25-1, the J gene TRBJ2-7, with TRBD1 matching over 7 bases. Germline V gene lookup returns CDR1 MGHDK and CDR2 SYGVNS. V gave up 5 bases and J gave up 6 bases; unmatched junction bases: 4. CDR3 length: 12 residues.